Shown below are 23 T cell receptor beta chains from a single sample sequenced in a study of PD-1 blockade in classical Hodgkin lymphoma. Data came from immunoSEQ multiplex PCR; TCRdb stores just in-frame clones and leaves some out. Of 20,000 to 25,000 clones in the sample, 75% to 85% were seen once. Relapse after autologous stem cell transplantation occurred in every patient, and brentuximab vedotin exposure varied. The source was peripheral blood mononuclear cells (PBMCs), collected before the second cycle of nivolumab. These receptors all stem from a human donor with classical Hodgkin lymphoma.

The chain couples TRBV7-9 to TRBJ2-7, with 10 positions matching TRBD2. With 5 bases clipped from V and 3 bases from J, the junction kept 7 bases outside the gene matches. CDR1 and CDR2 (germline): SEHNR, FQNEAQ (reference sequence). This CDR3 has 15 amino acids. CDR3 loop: CASSPPSGGHYEQYF. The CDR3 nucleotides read TGTGCCAGCAGCCCCCCTAGCGGGGGCCACTACGAGCAGTACTTC.

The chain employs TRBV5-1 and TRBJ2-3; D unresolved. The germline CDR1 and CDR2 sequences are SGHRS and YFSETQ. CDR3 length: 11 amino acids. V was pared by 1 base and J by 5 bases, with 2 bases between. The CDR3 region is CASSLLDTQYF. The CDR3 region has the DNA TGCGCCAGCAGCTTGCTAGATACGCAGTATTTT.

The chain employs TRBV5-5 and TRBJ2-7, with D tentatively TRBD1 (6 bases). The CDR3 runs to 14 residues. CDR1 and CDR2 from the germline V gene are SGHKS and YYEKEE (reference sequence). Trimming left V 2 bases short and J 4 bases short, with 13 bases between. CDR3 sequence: CASSLLTGWYEQYF. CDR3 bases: TGTGCCAGCAGCTTATTGACAGGTTGGTACGAGCAGTACTTC.

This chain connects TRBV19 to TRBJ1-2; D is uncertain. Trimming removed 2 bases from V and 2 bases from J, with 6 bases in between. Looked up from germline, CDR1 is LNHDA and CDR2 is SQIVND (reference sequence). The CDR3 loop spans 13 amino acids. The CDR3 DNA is TGTGCCAGTAGTATAAAGGAGAACTATGGCTACACCTTC. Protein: CASSIKENYGYTF.

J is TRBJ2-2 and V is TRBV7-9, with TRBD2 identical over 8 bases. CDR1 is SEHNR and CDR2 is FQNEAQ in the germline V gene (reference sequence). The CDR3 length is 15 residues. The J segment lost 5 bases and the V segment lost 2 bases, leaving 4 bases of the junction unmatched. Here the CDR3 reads CASSLTAGETGELFF. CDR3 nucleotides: TGTGCCAGCAGCTTAACAGCGGGAGAGACCGGGGAGCTGTTTTTT.

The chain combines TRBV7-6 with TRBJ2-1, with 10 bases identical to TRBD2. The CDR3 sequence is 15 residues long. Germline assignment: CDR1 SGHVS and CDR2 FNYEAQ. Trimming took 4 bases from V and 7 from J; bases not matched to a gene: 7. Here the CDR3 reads CASSSGSGRVNEQFF. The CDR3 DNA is TGTGCCAGCAGCTCTGGGAGCGGGAGGGTAAATGAGCAGTTCTTC. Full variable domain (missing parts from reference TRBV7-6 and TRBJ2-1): GAGVSQSPRYKVTKRGQDVALRCDPISGHVSLYWYRQALGQGPEFLTYFNYEAQQDKSGLPNDRFSAERPEGSISTLTIQRTEQRDSAMYRCASSSGSGRVNEQFFGPGTRLTVL.

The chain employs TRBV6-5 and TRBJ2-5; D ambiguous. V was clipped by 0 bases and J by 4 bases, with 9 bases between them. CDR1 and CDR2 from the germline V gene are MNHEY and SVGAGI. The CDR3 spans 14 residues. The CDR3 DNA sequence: TGTGCCAGCAGTTACTCGAACCCCGGAGAGACCCAGTACTTC. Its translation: CASSYSNPGETQYF.

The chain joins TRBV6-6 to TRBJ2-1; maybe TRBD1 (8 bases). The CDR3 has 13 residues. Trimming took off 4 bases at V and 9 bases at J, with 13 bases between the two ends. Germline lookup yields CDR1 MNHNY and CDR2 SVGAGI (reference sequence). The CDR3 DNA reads TGTGCCAGCAGTTCTACAGGGGGGGGTGAGCAGTTCTTC. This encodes CASSSTGGGEQFF.

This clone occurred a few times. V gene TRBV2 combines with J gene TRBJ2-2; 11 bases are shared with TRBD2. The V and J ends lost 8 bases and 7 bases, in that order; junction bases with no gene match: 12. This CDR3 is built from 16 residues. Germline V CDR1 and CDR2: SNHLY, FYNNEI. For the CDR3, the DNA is TGTGCCAGCTCAGTAGCGGGAGGGACGATTGGCGGGGAGCTGTTTTTT. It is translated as CASSVAGGTIGGELFF.

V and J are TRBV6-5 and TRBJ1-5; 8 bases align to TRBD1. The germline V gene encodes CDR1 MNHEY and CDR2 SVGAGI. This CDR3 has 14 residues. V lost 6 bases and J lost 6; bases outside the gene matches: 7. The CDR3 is CASRSGGAGQPQHF. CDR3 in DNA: TGTGCCAGCAGGTCAGGGGGCGCGGGTCAGCCCCAGCATTTT.

CDR3 amino acids: CASSIPGDPPPPLHF. CDR3 nucleotide sequence: TGTGCCAGTAGTATTCCGGGCGACCCCCCACCACCCCTCCACTTT. The rearrangement uses TRBV19 and TRBJ1-6; D gene unclear. Germline assignment: CDR1 LNHDA and CDR2 SQIVND (reference sequence). This CDR3 spans 15 amino acids. V was cut by 3 bases and J by 11 bases, with 17 bases left in between.

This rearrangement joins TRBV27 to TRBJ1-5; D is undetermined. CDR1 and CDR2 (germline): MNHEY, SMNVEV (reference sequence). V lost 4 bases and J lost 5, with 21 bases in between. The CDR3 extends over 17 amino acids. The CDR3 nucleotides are TGTGCCAGCAGTTCCCAGATAAACCAGAGGACCCATCAGCCCCAGCATTTT. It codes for CASSSQINQRTHQPQHF.

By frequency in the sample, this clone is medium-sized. CDR3 bases: TGTGCCAGCAGCCCAGCTCACAGGGGATCCTACGAGCAGTACTTC. Protein: CASSPAHRGSYEQYF. V is TRBV7-2 and J is TRBJ2-7; 7 nucleotides agree with TRBD1. This CDR3 spans 15 amino acids. The V gene's germline CDR1 is SGHTA and CDR2 FQGNSA. V shed 5 bases, J shed 1 base, and the junction held 8 bases outside the gene matches. Full variable domain (missing parts from reference TRBV7-2 and TRBJ2-7): GAGVSQSPSNKVTEKGKDVELRCDPISGHTALYWYRQSLGQGLEFLIYFQGNSAPDKSGLPSDRFSAERTGGSVSTLTIQRTQQEDSAVYLCASSPAHRGSYEQYFGPGTRLTVT.

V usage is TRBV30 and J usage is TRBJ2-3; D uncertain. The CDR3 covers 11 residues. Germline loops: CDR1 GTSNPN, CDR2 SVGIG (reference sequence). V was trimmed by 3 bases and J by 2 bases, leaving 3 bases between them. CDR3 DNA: TGTGCCTGGAGCGACACAGATACGCAGTATTTT. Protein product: CAWSDTDTQYF. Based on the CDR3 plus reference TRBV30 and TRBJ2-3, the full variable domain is SQTIHQWPATLVQPVGSPLSLECTVEGTSNPNLYWYRQAAGRGLQLLFYSVGIGQISSEVPQNLSASRPQDRQFILSSKKLLLSDSGFYLCAWSDTDTQYFGPGTRLTVL.

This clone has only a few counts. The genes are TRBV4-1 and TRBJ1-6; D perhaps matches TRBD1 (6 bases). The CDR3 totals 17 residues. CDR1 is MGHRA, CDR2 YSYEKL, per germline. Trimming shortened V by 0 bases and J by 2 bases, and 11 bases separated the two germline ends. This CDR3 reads CASSQDLGGAYNSPLHF. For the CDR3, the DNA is TGCGCCAGCAGCCAAGATCTTGGGGGCGCCTATAATTCACCCCTCCACTTT.

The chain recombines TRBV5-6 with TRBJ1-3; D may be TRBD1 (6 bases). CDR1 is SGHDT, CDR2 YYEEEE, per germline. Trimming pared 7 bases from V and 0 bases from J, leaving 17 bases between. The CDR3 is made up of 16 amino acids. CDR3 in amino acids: CASGSEQGISGNTIYF. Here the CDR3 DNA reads TGTGCCAGCGGATCGGAGCAGGGGATCTCTGGAAACACCATATATTTT.

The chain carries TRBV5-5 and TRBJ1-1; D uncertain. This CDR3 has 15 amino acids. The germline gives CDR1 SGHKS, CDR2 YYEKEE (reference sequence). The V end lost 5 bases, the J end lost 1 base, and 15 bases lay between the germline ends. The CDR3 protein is CASSSQGGSNTEAFF. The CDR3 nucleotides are TGTGCCAGCAGTTCCCAAGGCGGATCGAACACTGAAGCTTTCTTT. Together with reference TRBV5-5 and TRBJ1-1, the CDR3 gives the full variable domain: DAGVTQSPTHLIKTRGQQVTLRCSPISGHKSVSWYQQVLGQGPQFIFQYYEKEERGRGNFPDRFSARQFPNYSSELNVNALLLGDSALYLCASSSQGGSNTEAFFGQGTRLTVV.

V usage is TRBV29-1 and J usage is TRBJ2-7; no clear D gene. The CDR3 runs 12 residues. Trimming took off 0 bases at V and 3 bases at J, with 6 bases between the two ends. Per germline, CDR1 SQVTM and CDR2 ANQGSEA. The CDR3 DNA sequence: TGCAGCGTTGAAGATCGTCGCTACGAGCAGTACTTC. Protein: CSVEDRRYEQYF.

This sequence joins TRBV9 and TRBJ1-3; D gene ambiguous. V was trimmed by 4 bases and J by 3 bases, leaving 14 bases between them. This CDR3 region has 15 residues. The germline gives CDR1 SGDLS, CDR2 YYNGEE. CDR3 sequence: CASSPRGGLGNTIYF. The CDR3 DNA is TGTGCCAGCAGCCCCCGGGGAGGGCTTGGAAACACCATATATTTT.

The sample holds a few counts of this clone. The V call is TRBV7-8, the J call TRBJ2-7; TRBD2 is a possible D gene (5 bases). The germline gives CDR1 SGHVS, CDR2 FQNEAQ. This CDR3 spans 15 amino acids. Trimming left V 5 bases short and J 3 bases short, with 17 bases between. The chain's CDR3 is CASSLGTGSYYEQYF. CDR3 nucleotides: TGTGCCAGCAGCCTCGGCACGGGGAGTTACTACGAGCAGTACTTC. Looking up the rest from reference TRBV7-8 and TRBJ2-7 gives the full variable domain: GAGVSQSPRYKVAKRGQDVALRCDPISGHVSLFWYQQALGQGPEFLTYFQNEAQLDKSGLPSDRFFAERPEGSVSTLKIQRTQQEDSAVYLCASSLGTGSYYEQYFGPGTRLTVT.

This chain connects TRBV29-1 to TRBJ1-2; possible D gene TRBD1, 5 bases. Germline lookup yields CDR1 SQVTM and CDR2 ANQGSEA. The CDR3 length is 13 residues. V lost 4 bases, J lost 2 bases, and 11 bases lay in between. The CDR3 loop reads CSVAEGSNYGYTF. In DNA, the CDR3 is TGCAGCGTTGCTGAGGGGTCCAACTATGGCTACACCTTC.

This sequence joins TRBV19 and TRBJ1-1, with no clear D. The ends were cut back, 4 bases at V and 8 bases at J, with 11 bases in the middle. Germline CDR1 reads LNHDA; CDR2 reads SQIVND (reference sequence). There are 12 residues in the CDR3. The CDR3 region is CASSKVAEEAFF. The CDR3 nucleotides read TGTGCCAGTAGTAAAGTCGCAGAAGAAGCTTTCTTT. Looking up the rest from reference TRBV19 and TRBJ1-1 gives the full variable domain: DGGITQSPKYLFRKEGQNVTLSCEQNLNHDAMYWYRQDPGQGLRLIYYSQIVNDFQKGDIAEGYSVSREKKESFPLTVTSAQKNPTAFYLCASSKVAEEAFFGQGTRLTVV.

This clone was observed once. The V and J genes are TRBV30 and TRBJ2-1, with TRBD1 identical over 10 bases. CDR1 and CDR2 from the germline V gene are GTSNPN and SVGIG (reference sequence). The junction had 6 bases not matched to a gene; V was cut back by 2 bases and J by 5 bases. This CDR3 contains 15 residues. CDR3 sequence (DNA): TGTGCCTGGAGTCTTGGGACAGGGGTTCACAATGAGCAGTTCTTC. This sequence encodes CAWSLGTGVHNEQFF.